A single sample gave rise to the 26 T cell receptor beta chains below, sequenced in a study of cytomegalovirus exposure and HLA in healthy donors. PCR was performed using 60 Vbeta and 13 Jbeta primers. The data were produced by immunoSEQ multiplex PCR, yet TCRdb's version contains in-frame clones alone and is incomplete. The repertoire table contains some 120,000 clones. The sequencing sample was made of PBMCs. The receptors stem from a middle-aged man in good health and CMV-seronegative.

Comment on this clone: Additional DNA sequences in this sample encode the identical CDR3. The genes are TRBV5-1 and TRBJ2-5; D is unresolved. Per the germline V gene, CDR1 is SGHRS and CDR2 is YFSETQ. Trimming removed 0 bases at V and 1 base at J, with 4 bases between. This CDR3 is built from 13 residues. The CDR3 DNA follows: TGCGCCAGCAGCTTGGGACTCCAAGAGACCCAGTACTTC. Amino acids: CASSLGLQETQYF. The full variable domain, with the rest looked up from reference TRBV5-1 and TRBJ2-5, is KAGVTQTPRYLIKTRGQQVTLSCSPISGHRSVSWYQQTPGQGLQFLFEYFSETQRNKGNFPGRFSGRQFSNSRSEMNVSTLELGDSALYLCASSLGLQETQYFGPGTRLLVL.

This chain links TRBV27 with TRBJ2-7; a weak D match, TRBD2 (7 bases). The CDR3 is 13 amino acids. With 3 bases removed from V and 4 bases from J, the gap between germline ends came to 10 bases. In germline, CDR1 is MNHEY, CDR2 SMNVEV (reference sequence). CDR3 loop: CASSFAGAYEQYF. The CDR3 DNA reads TGTGCCAGCAGTTTCGCGGGGGCTTACGAGCAGTACTTC.

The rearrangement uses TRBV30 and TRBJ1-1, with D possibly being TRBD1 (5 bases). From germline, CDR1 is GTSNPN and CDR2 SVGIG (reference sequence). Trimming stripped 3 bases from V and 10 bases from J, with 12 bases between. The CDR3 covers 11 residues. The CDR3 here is CAWRGGEAAFF. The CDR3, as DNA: TGTGCCTGGAGGGGGGGTGAGGCAGCTTTCTTT.

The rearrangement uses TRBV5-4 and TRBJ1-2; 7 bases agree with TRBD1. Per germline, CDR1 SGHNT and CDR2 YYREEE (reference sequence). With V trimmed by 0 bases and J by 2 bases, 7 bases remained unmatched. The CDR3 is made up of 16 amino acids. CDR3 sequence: CASSLVPGQKNYGYTF. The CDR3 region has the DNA TGTGCCAGCAGCTTGGTTCCGGGACAGAAGAACTATGGCTACACCTTC.

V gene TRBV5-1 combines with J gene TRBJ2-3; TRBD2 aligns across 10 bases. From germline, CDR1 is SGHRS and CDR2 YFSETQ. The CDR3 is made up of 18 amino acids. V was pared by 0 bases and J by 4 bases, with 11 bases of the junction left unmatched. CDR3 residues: CASSLGRTSGEIADTQYF. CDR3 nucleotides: TGCGCCAGCAGCTTGGGGCGGACTAGCGGTGAGATAGCAGATACGCAGTATTTT.

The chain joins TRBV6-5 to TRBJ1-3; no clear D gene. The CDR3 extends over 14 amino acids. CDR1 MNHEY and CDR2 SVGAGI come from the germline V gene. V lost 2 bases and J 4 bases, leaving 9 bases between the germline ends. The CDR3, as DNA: TGTGCCAGCAGTTACAGCGAGGAAGGAAACACCATATATTTT. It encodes CASSYSEEGNTIYF.

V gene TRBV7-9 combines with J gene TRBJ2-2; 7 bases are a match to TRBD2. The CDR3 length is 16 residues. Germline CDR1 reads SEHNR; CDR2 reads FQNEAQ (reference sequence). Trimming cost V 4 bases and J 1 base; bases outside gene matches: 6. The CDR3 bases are TGTGCCAGCAGCTACTTCGGGGGGAGGAACACCGGGGAGCTGTTTTTT. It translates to CASSYFGGRNTGELFF. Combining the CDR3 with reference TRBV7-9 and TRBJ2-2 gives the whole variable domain DTGVSQNPRHKITKRGQNVTFRCDPISEHNRLYWYRQTLGQGPEFLTYFQNEAQLEKSRLLSDRFSAERPKGSFSTLEIQRTEQGDSAMYLCASSYFGGRNTGELFFGEGSRLTVL.

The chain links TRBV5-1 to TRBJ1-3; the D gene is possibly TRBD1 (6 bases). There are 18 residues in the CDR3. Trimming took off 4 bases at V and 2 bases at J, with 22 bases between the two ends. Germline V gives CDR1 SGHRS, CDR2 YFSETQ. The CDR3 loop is CASSMDPARGSAGNTIYF. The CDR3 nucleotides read TGCGCCAGCAGCATGGATCCTGCCAGGGGAAGTGCTGGAAACACCATATATTTT.

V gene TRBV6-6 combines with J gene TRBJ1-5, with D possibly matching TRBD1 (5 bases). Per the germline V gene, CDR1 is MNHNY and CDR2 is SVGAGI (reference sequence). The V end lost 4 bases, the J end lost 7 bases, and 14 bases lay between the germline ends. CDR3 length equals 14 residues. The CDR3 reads CASSWVGATQPQHF. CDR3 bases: TGTGCCAGCAGTTGGGTAGGGGCGACCCAGCCCCAGCATTTT.

CDR3 nucleotides: TGTGCCATCAGTGTAGCGGGGGGAGGAAGTCACAATGAGCAGTTCTTC. Its protein is CAISVAGGGSHNEQFF. The chain recombines TRBV10-3 with TRBJ2-1, with 10 bases that match TRBD2. Germline lookup yields CDR1 ENHRY and CDR2 SYGVKD. The CDR3 loop spans 16 amino acids. The V segment lost 4 bases and the J segment 5 bases; nucleotides outside the gene matches: 8.

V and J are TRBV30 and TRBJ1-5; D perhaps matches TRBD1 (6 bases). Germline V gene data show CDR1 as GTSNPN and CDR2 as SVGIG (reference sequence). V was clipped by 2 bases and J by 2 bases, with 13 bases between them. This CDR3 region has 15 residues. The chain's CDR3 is CAWSKQGFGNQPQHF. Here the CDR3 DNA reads TGTGCCTGGAGTAAACAGGGCTTCGGCAATCAGCCCCAGCATTTT.

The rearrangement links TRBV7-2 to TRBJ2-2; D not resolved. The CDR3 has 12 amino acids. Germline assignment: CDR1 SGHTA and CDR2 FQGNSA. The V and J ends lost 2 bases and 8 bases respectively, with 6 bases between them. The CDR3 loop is CASSLLMGELFF. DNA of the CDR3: TGTGCCAGCAGCTTATTAATGGGGGAGCTGTTTTTT.

The CDR3 sequence is CASSTRVATASGELFF. CDR3 DNA: TGTGCCAGCAGTACACGAGTCGCGACGGCTAGCGGGGAGCTGTTTTTT. The V gene is TRBV28, the J gene TRBJ2-2; D not certain. The CDR3 extends over 16 amino acids. V lost 5 bases and J lost 7, with 20 bases in between. CDR1 and CDR2 (germline): MDHEN, SYDVKM.

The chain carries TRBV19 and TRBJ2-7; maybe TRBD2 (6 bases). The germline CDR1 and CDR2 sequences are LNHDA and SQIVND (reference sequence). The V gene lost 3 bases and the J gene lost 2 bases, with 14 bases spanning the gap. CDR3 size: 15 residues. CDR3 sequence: CASSITGVSTYEQYF. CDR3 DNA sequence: TGTGCCAGTAGTATTACGGGGGTCAGTACCTACGAGCAGTACTTC.

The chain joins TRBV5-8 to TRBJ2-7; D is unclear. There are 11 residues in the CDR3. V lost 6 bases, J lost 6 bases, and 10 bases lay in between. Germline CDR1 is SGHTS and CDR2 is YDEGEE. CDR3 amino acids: CASTLVGEQYF. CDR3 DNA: TGTGCCAGCACCCTGGTCGGCGAGCAGTACTTC.

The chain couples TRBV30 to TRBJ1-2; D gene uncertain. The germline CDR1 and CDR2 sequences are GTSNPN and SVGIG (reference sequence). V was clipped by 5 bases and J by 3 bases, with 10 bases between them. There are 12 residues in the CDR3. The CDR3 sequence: CAWEGSYYGYTF. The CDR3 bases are TGTGCCTGGGAGGGTAGCTACTATGGCTACACCTTC.

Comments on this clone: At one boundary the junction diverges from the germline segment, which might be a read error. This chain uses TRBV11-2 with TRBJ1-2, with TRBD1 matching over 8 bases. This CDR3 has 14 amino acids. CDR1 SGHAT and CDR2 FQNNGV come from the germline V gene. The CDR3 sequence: CASSPVRGGQGSTF. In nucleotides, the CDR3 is TGTGCCAGCAGCCCCGTCAGGGGAGGACAGGGCTCCACCTTC.

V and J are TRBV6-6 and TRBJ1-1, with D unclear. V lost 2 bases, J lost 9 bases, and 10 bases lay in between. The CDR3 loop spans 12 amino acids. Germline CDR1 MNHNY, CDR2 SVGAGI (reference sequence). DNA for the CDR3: TGTGCCAGCAGTTACGGGCCTTCTCAAGCTTTCTTT. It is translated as CASSYGPSQAFF.

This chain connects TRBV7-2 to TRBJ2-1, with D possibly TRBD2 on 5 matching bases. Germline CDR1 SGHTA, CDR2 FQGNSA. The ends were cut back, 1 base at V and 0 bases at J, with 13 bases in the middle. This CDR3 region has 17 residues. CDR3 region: CASSLDFSTSSYNEQFF. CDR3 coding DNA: TGTGCCAGCAGCTTAGATTTTTCTACTAGCTCCTACAATGAGCAGTTCTTC.

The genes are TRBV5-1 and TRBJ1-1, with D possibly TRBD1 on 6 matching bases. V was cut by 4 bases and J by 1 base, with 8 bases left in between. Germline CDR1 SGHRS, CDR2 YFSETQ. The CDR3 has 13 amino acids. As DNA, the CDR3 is TGCGCCAGCAGCCTACAGGGGAACACTGAAGCTTTCTTT. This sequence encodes CASSLQGNTEAFF.

The chain's CDR3 is CAISEWGKDSEAFF. CDR3 DNA: TGTGCCATCAGTGAGTGGGGAAAGGACTCGGAAGCTTTCTTT. This chain joins TRBV10-3 and TRBJ1-1; D not certain. CDR1 is ENHRY and CDR2 is SYGVKD in the germline V gene. CDR3 size: 14 residues. Deletions cut 1 base from V and 8 bases from J, with 14 bases between.

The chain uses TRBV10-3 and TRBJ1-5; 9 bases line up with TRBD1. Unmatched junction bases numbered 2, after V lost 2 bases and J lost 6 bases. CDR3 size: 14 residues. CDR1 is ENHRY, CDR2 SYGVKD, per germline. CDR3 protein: CAISEKQGAQPQHF. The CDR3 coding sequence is TGTGCCATCAGTGAGAAACAGGGGGCTCAGCCCCAGCATTTT.

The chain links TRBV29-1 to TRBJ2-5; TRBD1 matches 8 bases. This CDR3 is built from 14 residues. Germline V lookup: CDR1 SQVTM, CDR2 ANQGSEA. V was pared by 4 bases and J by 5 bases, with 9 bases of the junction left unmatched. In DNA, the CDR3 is TGCAGCGTTGGTGCGTCAGGGGGCCAGGAGACCCAGTACTTC. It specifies CSVGASGGQETQYF. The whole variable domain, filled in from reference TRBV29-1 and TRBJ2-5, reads SAVISQKPSRDICQRGTSLTIQCQVDSQVTMMFWYRQQPGQSLTLIATANQGSEATYESGFVIDKFPISRPNLTFSTLTVSNMSPEDSSIYLCSVGASGGQETQYFGPGTRLLVL.

CDR3 sequence (DNA): TGTGCCAGCAGAACAACTAGCGGGAGCGACGAGCAGTACTTC. Residues: CASRTTSGSDEQYF. J is TRBJ2-7 and V is TRBV13, with TRBD2 matching over 11 bases. CDR1 and CDR2 (germline): PRHDT, FYEKMQ (reference sequence). Trimming removed 6 bases from V and 5 bases from J; junction bases left unmatched: 6. This CDR3 is built from 14 residues.

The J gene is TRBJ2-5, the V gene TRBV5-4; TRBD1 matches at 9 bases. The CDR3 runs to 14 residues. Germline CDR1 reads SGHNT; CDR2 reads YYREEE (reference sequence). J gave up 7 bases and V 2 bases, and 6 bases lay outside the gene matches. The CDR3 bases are TGTGCCAGCAGCTTACGACAGGGGGTCGGGACCCAGTACTTC. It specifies CASSLRQGVGTQYF.

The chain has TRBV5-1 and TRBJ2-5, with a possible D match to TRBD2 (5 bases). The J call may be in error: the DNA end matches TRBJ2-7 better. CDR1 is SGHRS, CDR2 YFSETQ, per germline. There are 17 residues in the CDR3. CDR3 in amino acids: CASSPRGPSPVSYEQYF. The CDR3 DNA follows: TGCGCCAGCAGCCCCCGAGGGCCCAGCCCTGTCTCCTACGAGCAGTACTTC.